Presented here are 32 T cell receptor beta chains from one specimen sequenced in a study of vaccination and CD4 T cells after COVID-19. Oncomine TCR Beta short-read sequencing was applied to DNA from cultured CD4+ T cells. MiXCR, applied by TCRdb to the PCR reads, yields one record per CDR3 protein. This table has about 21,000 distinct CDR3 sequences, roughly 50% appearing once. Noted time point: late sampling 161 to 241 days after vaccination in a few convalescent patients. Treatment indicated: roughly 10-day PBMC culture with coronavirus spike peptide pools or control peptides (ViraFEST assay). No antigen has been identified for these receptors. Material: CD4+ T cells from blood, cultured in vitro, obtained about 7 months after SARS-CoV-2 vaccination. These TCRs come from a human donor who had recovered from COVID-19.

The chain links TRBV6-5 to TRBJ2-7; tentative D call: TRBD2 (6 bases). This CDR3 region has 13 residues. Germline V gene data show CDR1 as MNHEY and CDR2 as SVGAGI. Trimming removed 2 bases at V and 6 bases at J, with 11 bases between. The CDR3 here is CASSYVVGGEQYF. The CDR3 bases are TGTGCCAGCAGTTACGTTGTGGGGGGCGAGCAGTACTTC.

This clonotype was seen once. CDR3 sequence (DNA): TGCAGTGCCGCCCCCTGGACTGAAGCTTTCTTT. This translates into CSAAPWTEAFF. This rearrangement joins TRBV20-1 to TRBJ1-1; D uncertain. CDR3 size: 11 residues. V lost 6 bases, J lost 5 bases, and 10 bases lay in between. The germline gives CDR1 DFQATT, CDR2 SNEGSKA (reference sequence).

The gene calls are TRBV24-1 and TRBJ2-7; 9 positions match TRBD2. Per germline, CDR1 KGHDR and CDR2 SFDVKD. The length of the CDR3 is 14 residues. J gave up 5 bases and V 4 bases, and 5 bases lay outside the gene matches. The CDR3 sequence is CATSEAGGLHEQYF. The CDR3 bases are TGTGCCACCAGTGAGGCGGGGGGGCTTCACGAGCAGTACTTC.

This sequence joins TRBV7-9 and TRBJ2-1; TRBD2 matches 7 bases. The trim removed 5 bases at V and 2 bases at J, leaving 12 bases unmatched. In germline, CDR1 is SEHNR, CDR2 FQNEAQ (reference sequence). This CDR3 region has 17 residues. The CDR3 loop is CASSRPPGLKPYNEQFF. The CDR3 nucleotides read TGTGCCAGCAGCAGGCCCCCGGGACTAAAACCCTACAATGAGCAGTTCTTC.

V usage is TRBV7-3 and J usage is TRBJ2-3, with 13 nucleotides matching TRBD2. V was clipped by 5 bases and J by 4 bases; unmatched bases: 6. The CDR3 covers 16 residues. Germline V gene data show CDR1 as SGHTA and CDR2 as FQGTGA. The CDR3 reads CASSLGLAGAADTQYF. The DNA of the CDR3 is TGTGCCAGCAGCCTAGGACTAGCGGGAGCGGCAGATACGCAGTATTTT.

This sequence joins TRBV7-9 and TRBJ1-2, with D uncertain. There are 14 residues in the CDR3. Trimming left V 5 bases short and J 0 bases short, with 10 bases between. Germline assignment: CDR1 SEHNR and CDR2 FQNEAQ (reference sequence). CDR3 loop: CASSAPEANYGYTF. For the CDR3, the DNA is TGTGCCAGCAGCGCCCCAGAGGCTAACTATGGCTACACCTTC.

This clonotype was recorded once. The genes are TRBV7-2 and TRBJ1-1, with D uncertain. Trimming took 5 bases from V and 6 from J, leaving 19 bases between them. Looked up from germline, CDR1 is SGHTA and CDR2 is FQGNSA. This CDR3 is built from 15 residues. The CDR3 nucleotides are TGTGCCAGCAGCACCGGAAGCATGGGCGGGGCTGAAGCTTTCTTT. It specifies CASSTGSMGGAEAFF.

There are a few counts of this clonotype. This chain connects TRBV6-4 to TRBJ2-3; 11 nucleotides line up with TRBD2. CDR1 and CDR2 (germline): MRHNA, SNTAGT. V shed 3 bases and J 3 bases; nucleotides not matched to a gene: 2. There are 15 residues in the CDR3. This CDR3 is CASSESSGGTDTQYF. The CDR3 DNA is TGTGCCAGCAGTGAATCTAGCGGGGGGACAGATACGCAGTATTTT.

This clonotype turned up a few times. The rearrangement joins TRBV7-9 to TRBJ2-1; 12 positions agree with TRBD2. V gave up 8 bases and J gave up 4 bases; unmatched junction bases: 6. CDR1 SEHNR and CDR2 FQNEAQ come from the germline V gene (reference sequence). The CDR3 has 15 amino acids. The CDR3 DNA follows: TGTGCCAGCGTTCTAGCGGGGGGGACATACAATGAGCAGTTCTTC. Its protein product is CASVLAGGTYNEQFF.

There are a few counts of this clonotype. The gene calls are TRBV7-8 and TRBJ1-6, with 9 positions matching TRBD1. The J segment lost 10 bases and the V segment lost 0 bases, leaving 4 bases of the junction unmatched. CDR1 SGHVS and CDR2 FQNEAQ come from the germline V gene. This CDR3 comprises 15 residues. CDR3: CASSLALQGASPLHF. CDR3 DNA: TGTGCCAGCAGCTTAGCTCTACAGGGGGCCTCACCCCTCCACTTT. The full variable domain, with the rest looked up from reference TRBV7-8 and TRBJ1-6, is GAGVSQSPRYKVAKRGQDVALRCDPISGHVSLFWYQQALGQGPEFLTYFQNEAQLDKSGLPSDRFFAERPEGSVSTLKIQRTQQEDSAVYLCASSLALQGASPLHFGNGTRLTVT.

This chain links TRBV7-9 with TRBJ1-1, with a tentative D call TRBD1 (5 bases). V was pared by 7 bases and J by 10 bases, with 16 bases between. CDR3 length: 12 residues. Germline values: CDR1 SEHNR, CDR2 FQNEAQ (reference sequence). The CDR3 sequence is CASTHSNGGAFF. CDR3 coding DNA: TGTGCCAGCACCCACAGTAACGGGGGAGCTTTCTTT.

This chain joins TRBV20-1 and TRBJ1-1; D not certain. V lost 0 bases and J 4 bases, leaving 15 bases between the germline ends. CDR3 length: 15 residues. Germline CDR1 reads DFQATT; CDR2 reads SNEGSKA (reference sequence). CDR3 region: CSAREPRSGATEAFF. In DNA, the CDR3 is TGCAGTGCTAGAGAGCCCAGGTCAGGAGCCACTGAAGCTTTCTTT.

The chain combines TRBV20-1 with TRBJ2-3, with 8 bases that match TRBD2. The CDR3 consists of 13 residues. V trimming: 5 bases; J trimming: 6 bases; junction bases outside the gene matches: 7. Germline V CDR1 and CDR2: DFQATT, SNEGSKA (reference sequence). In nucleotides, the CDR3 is TGCAGTGCTCGCGAGCGGGGGTCGGATACGCAGTATTTT. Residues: CSARERGSDTQYF.

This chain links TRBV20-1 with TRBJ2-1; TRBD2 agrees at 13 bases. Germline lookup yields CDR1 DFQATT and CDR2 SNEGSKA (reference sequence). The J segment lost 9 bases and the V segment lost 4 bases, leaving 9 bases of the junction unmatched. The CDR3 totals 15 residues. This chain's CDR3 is CSATDTSGGGSEQFF. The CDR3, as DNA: TGCAGTGCTACCGACACTAGCGGGGGGGGAAGTGAGCAGTTCTTC.

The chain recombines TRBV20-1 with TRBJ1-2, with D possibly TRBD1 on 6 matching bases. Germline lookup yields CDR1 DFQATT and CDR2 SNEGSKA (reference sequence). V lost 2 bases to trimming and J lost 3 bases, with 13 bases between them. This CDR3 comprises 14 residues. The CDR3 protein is CSARLFGGHYGYTF. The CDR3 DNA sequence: TGCAGTGCTAGACTGTTTGGGGGGCACTATGGCTACACCTTC.

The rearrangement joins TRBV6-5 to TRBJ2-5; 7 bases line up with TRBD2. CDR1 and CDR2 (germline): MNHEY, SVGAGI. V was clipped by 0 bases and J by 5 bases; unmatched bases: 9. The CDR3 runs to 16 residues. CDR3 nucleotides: TGTGCCAGCAGTTACTCAGCGACTAGCCTATGGGAGACCCAGTACTTC. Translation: CASSYSATSLWETQYF.

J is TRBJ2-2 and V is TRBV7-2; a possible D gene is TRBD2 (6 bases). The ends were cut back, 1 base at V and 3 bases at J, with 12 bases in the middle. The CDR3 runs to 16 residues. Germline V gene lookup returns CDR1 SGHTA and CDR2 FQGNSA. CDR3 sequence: CASSLVSGLHTGELFF. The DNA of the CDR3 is TGTGCCAGCAGCTTAGTCTCGGGACTTCACACCGGGGAGCTGTTTTTT.

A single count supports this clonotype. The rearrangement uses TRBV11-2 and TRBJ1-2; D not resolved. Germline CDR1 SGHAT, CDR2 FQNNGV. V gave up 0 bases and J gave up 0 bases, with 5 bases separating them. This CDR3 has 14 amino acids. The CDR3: CASSLDSPNYGYTF. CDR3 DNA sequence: TGTGCCAGCAGCTTAGATAGCCCTAACTATGGCTACACCTTC. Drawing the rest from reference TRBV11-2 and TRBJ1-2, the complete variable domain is EAGVAQSPRYKIIEKRQSVAFWCNPISGHATLYWYQQILGQGPKLLIQFQNNGVVDDSQLPKDRFSAERLKGVDSTLKIQPAKLEDSAVYLCASSLDSPNYGYTFGSGTRLTVV.

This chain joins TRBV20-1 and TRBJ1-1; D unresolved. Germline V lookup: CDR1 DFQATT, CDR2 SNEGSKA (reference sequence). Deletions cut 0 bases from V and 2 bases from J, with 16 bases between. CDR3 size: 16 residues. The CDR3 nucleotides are TGCAGTGCTAGAGATCAGCAAGCTCCAATTAACACTGAAGCTTTCTTT. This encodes CSARDQQAPINTEAFF.

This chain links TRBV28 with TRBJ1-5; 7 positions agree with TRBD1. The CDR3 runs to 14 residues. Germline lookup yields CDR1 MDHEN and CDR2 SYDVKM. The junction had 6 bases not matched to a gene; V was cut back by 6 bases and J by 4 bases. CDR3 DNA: TGTGCCAGCAGCCCCGGGACAGCAAATCAGCCCCAGCATTTT. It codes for CASSPGTANQPQHF.

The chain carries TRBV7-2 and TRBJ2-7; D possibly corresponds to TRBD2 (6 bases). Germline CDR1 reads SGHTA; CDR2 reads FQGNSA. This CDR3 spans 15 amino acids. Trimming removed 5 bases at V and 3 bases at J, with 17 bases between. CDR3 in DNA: TGTGCCAGCAGCGGACCGGGTCCCGGGGGCTACGAGCAGTACTTC. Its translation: CASSGPGPGGYEQYF.

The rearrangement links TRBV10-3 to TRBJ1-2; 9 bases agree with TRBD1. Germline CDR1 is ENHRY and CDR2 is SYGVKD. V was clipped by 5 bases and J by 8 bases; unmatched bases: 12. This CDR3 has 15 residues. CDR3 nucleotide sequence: TGTGCCATCAGTAGGGACAGGGATTTTGATCAGGGCTACACCTTC. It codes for CAISRDRDFDQGYTF.

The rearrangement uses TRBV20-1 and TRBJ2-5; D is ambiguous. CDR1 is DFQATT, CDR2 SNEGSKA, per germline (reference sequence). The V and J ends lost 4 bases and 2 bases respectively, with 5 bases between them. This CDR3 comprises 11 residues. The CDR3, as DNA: TGCAGTGCTACCCCGCAAGAGACCCAGTACTTC. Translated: CSATPQETQYF.

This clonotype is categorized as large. The CDR3 region is CASSYSSGGSYEQYF. DNA of the CDR3: TGTGCCAGCAGTTACTCTTCAGGGGGCTCCTACGAGCAGTACTTC. The chain employs TRBV6-5 and TRBJ2-7, with 7 bases aligning to TRBD1. Germline assignment: CDR1 MNHEY and CDR2 SVGAGI. With V trimmed by 0 bases and J by 0 bases, 2 bases remained unmatched. This CDR3 has 15 residues.

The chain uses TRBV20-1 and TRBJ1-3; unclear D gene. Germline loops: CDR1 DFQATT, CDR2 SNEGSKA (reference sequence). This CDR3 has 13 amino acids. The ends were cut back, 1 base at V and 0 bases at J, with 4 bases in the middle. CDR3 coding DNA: TGCAGTGCTAGAGTGGACTCTGGAAACACCATATATTTT. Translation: CSARVDSGNTIYF.

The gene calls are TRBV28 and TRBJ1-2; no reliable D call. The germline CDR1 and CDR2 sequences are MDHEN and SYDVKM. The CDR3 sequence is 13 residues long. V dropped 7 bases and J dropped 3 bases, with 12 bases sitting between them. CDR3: CASTLDGHYGYTF. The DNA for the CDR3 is TGTGCCAGCACTCTGGACGGGCACTATGGCTACACCTTC.

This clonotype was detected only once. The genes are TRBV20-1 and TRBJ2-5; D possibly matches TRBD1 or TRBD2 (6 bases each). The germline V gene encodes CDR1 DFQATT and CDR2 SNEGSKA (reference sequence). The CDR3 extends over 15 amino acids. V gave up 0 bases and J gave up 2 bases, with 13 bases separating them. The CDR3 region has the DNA TGCAGTGCTAGAGACCAAGGGGGGTTGCAAGAGACCCAGTACTTC. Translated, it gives CSARDQGGLQETQYF.

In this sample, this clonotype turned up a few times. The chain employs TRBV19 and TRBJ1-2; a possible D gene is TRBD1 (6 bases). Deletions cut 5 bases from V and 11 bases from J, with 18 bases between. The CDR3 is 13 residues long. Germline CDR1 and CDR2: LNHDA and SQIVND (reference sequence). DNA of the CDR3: TGTGCCAGTAGTCTGCAACAGGGTAACCCATACACCTTC. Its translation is CASSLQQGNPYTF.

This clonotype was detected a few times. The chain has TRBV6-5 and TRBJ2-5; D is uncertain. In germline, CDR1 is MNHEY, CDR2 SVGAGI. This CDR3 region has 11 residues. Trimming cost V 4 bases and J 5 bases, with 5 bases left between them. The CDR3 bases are TGTGCCAGCAGTTCATCGGAGACCCAGTACTTC. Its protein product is CASSSSETQYF.

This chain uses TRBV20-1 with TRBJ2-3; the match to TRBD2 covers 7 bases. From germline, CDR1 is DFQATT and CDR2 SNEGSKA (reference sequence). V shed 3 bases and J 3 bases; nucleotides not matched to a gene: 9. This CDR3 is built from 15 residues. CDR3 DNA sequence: TGCAGTGCTAGGGGTACTAGCGCGAAGACAGATACGCAGTATTTT. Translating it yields CSARGTSAKTDTQYF.

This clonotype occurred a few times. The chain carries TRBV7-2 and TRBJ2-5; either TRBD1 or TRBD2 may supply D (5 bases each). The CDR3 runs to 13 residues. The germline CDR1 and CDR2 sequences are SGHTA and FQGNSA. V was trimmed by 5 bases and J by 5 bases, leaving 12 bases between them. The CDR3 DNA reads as TGTGCCAGCAGCCGAGGGGCGGAGGAGACCCAGTACTTC. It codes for CASSRGAEETQYF.

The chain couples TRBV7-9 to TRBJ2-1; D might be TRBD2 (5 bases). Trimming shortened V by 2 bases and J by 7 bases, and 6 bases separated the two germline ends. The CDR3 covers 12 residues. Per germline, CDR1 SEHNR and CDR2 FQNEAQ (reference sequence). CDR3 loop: CASSLRGNEQFF. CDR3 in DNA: TGTGCCAGCAGCTTAAGAGGGAATGAGCAGTTCTTC.